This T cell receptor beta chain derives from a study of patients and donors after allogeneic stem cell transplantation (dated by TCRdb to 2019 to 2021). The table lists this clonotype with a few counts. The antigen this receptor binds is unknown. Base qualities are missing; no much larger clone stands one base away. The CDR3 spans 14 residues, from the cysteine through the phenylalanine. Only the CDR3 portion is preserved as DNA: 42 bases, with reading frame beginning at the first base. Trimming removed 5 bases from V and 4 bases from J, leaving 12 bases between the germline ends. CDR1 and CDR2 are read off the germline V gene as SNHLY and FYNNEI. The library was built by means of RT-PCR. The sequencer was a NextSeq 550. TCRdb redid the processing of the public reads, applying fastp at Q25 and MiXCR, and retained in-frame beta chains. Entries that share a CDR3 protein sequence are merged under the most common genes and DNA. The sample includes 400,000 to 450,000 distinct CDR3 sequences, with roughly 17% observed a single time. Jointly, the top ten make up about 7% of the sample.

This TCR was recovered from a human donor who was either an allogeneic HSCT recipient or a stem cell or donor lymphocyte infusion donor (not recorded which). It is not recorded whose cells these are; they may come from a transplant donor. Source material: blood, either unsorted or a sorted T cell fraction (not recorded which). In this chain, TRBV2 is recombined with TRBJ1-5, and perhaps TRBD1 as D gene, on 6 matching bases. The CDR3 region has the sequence CASSLQGVNQPQHF. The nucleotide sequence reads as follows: TGTGCCAGCAGTTTACAGGGTGTGAATCAGCCCCAGCATTTT.